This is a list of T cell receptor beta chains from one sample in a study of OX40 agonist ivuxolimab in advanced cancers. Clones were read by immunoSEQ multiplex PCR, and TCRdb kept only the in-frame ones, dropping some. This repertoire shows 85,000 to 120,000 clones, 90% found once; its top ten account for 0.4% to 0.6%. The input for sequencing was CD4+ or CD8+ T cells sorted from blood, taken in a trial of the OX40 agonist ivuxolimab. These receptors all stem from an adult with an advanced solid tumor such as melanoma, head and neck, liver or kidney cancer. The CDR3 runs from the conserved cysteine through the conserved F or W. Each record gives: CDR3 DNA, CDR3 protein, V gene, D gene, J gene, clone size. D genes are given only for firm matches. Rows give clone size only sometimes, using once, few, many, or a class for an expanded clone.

TGTGCCAGCAACATCGGGCCAGCTAATAGCAATCAGCCCCAGCATTTT CASNIGPANSNQPQHF TRBV28 NA TRBJ1-5 NA
TGTGCCTGGAAATCGGCTTTCGGAAACACCATATATTTT CAWKSAFGNTIYF TRBV30 NA TRBJ1-3 once
TGTGCCAGCAGCCTAGCGGGGGGTTCCTACGAGCAGTACTTC CASSLAGGSYEQYF TRBV6-6 TRBD2 TRBJ2-7 NA
TGTGCCAGCAGCAGAACCGGGACAGGGGGCTACGAGCAGTACTTC CASSRTGTGGYEQYF TRBV7-8 TRBD1 TRBJ2-7 NA
TGTGCCACCAGCTCCCTAGGGGGGGCCGGGGATACGCAGTATTTT CATSSLGGAGDTQYF TRBV15 NA TRBJ2-3 NA
TGTGCCAGCTCTCAAAGCCGCCCCCAAGAGACCCAGTACTTC CASSQSRPQETQYF TRBV19 NA TRBJ2-5 NA
TGTGCCCGGGGGGCAGGGAGAGGCTATGGCTACACCTTC CARGAGRGYGYTF TRBV30 NA TRBJ1-2 NA
TGCAGTGCTGGGACTAACTATGGCTACACCTTC CSAGTNYGYTF TRBV20-1 NA TRBJ1-2 once
TGTGCCTGGGACCGACAGGGTTCAGAGACCCAGTACTTC CAWDRQGSETQYF TRBV30 TRBD1 TRBJ2-5 NA
TGTGCCCCTAGCCCCGCGATCTCCTACGAGCAGTACTTC CAPSPAISYEQYF TRBV6-4 NA TRBJ2-7 NA
TGTGCCAGCACCGCACAGGGGGCGCGGGCGACTAATGAAAAACTGTTTTTT CASTAQGARATNEKLFF TRBV21-1 NA TRBJ1-4 NA